What follows are 2 T cell receptor beta chains derived from one specimen sequenced in a study of cytomegalovirus exposure and HLA in healthy donors. PCR primers comprised 60 Vbeta and 13 Jbeta primers. Method: immunoSEQ multiplex PCR; TCRdb's copy keeps in-frame clones and lacks some. The data contain roughly 120,000 clones, around four fifths of them singletons. The sample taken for sequencing was PBMCs. Receptors originate from a woman aged 35 to 49 in good health and CMV-seronegative.

In DNA, the CDR3 is TGTGCCAGTAGCGGGAGCCACCCCTACGAGCAGTACTTC. Translation gives CASSGSHPYEQYF. The chain joins TRBV19 to TRBJ2-7; D is possibly TRBD2 (6 bases). The V gene lost 6 bases and the J gene lost 2 bases, with 11 bases spanning the gap. This CDR3 is 13 amino acids long. CDR1 LNHDA and CDR2 SQIVND come from the germline V gene (reference sequence).

The chain employs TRBV10-3 and TRBJ1-4; 10 bases line up with TRBD1. Looked up from germline, CDR1 is ENHRY and CDR2 is SYGVKD. The length of the CDR3 is 14 residues. V lost 5 bases, J lost 8 bases, and 5 bases stayed unmatched. CDR3 loop: CAISPGTGDEKLFF. The DNA for the CDR3 is TGTGCCATCAGTCCCGGGACAGGGGACGAAAAACTGTTTTTT.